These 25 T cell receptor beta chains originate from one sample sequenced in a study of CD8 T cells in Susac syndrome. An input of about 0.45 to 1 ug of RNA was subjected to reverse transcription using random hexamers. One entry per CDR3 protein results from TCRdb running MiXCR on the immunoSEQ multiplex PCR reads. The sample shows around 230,000 distinct CDR3 sequences, about 95% of them seen only once. Sequenced input: CD4+ T cells from PBMCs. These TCRs come from a human donor with multiple sclerosis.

A few counts support this clonotype. V gene TRBV14 combines with J gene TRBJ1-2; D is undetermined. CDR1 and CDR2 from the germline V gene are SGHDN and FVKESK. CDR3 length: 13 residues. V gave up 0 bases and J gave up 4 bases, with 6 bases separating them. The CDR3 protein is CASSQDRTYGYTF. The CDR3 region has the DNA TGTGCCAGCAGCCAAGATCGAACCTATGGCTACACCTTC.

The chain joins TRBV28 to TRBJ2-7, with TRBD1 matching over 11 bases. The CDR3 spans 14 residues. V trimming: 2 bases; J trimming: 9 bases; junction bases outside the gene matches: 6. Germline CDR1 reads MDHEN; CDR2 reads SYDVKM. The CDR3 bases are TGTGCCAGCAGTTTACTCGGGACAGGGGGAAGGCAGTACTTC. Its protein is CASSLLGTGGRQYF.

V usage is TRBV6-6 and J usage is TRBJ1-2; 8 nucleotides align to TRBD1. Germline CDR1 and CDR2: MNHNY and SVGAGI (reference sequence). J was trimmed by 11 bases and V by 6 bases; bases with no gene match: 8. The CDR3 spans 12 residues. CDR3 sequence (DNA): TGTGCCAGCAGACCCGGGGACAGGCGTTACACCTTC. As protein: CASRPGDRRYTF.

In its sample, this clonotype was seen once. This chain uses TRBV12-3 or TRBV12-4 with TRBJ2-1; D might be TRBD2 (5 bases). Between the trimmed V and J ends, which lost 7 bases and 6 bases, there was a span of 10 bases. The CDR3 is made up of 12 amino acids. Here the CDR3 reads CASTSSGNEQFF. CDR3 coding DNA: TGTGCCAGCACCTCCAGCGGCAATGAGCAGTTCTTC.

The chain has TRBV19 and TRBJ2-7; no clear D. Trimming pared 3 bases from V and 3 bases from J, leaving 12 bases between. From germline, CDR1 is LNHDA and CDR2 SQIVND (reference sequence). The CDR3 has 14 amino acids. CDR3 sequence reads: CASSIRYPNYEQYF. The CDR3 DNA reads TGTGCCAGTAGTATTCGATACCCGAACTACGAGCAGTACTTC.

This chain links TRBV5-1 with TRBJ2-3, with TRBD1 matching 10 bases. Per germline, CDR1 SGHRS and CDR2 YFSETQ. The CDR3 runs to 17 residues. The ends lost 0 bases at V and 4 bases at J; junction bases unmatched: 8. The CDR3 DNA is TGCGCCAGCAGCTTGGGACAGGGGGCTCTAGCGGCAGATACGCAGTATTTT. Amino acids: CASSLGQGALAADTQYF.

The chain carries TRBV7-9 and TRBJ2-1; 9 nucleotides match TRBD2. The CDR3 runs 14 residues. CDR1 and CDR2 (germline): SEHNR, FQNEAQ (reference sequence). The V segment lost 5 bases and the J segment 6 bases; nucleotides outside the gene matches: 5. This CDR3 reads CASSPSGRFNEQFF. For the CDR3, the DNA is TGTGCCAGCAGCCCGAGCGGGAGGTTCAATGAGCAGTTCTTC.

The rearrangement uses TRBV27 and TRBJ1-6; unclear D gene. The CDR3 spans 13 residues. Per the germline V gene, CDR1 is MNHEY and CDR2 is SMNVEV (reference sequence). Trimming cost V 3 bases and J 11 bases, with 11 bases left between them. Here the CDR3 reads CASSLDLRAPLHF. The CDR3 coding sequence is TGTGCCAGCAGTTTGGACCTTCGGGCACCCCTCCACTTT.

The chain couples TRBV30 to TRBJ1-2; no firm D call. Trimming removed 0 bases at V and 4 bases at J, with 9 bases between. Looked up from germline, CDR1 is GTSNPN and CDR2 is SVGIG (reference sequence). This CDR3 is built from 13 residues. The chain's CDR3 is CAWSVKGVYGYTF. CDR3 nucleotides: TGTGCCTGGAGTGTTAAGGGAGTCTATGGCTACACCTTC.

V and J are TRBV9 and TRBJ2-3; no clear D. The CDR3 length is 13 residues. Germline V gives CDR1 SGDLS, CDR2 YYNGEE. V lost 4 bases and J lost 1, with 7 bases in between. CDR3 nucleotide sequence: TGTGCCAGCAGCTCCATGGGCACAGATACGCAGTATTTT. Its translation is CASSSMGTDTQYF.

In this sample, this clonotype turned up once. V gene TRBV19 combines with J gene TRBJ2-6, with 11 bases that match TRBD2. Trimming at V came to 5 bases and at J to 1 base, leaving 4 bases not matched to a gene. The CDR3 is made up of 17 amino acids. Germline V gene data show CDR1 as LNHDA and CDR2 as SQIVND (reference sequence). CDR3 region: CASSGGLAVSGANVLTF. The CDR3 bases are TGTGCCAGTAGTGGGGGACTAGCGGTTTCTGGGGCCAACGTCCTGACTTTC. The complete variable domain, with remaining parts taken from reference TRBV19 and TRBJ2-6, reads DGGITQSPKYLFRKEGQNVTLSCEQNLNHDAMYWYRQDPGQGLRLIYYSQIVNDFQKGDIAEGYSVSREKKESFPLTVTSAQKNPTAFYLCASSGGLAVSGANVLTFGAGSRLTVL.

The rearrangement joins TRBV9 to TRBJ2-5; the D gene could be TRBD1 or TRBD2 (5 bases each). This CDR3 contains 16 residues. Germline V gene sequence: CDR1 SGDLS, CDR2 YYNGEE. V was clipped by 4 bases and J by 5 bases, with 21 bases between them. CDR3 sequence (DNA): TGTGCCAGCAGCTCTCAGGGCGGCGGAGGTGGCGAGACCCAGTACTTC. Translating it yields CASSSQGGGGGETQYF.

The CDR3 nucleotides read TGTGCCAGCACCGAGTCCGGGACTAGTAGTGGCGAGCAGTACTTC. Protein product: CASTESGTSSGEQYF. The J gene is TRBJ2-7, the V gene TRBV16; 8 nucleotides agree with TRBD2. J was trimmed by 6 bases and V by 7 bases; bases with no gene match: 14. From germline, CDR1 is KGHSY and CDR2 FQNENV. The CDR3 is made up of 15 amino acids.

The rearrangement joins TRBV29-1 to TRBJ1-1, with D maybe TRBD1 (5 bases). The V gene's germline CDR1 is SQVTM and CDR2 ANQGSEA. Trimming shortened V by 4 bases and J by 0 bases, and 6 bases separated the two germline ends. The CDR3 loop spans 12 amino acids. The CDR3 coding sequence is TGCAGCGTTGGACAGATGAACACTGAAGCTTTCTTT. It specifies CSVGQMNTEAFF.

The chain carries TRBV11-2 and TRBJ2-7; D not resolved. The CDR3 has 11 residues. In germline, CDR1 is SGHAT, CDR2 FQNNGV. V was shortened by 3 bases and J by 4 bases, with 4 bases between the two germline ends. The CDR3 region has the DNA TGTGCCAGCAGCTTCCATTACGAGCAGTACTTC. This sequence encodes CASSFHYEQYF.

The chain employs TRBV12-3 or TRBV12-4 and TRBJ1-1; D is possibly TRBD1 (5 bases). The CDR3 covers 14 residues. With 5 bases removed from V and 4 bases from J, the gap between germline ends came to 14 bases. CDR3 amino acids: CASSPGTRRTEAFF. The CDR3 DNA follows: TGTGCCAGCAGTCCCGGGACCCGGCGCACTGAAGCTTTCTTT.

The chain couples TRBV20-1 to TRBJ1-1, with TRBD1 identical over 11 bases. From germline, CDR1 is DFQATT and CDR2 SNEGSKA (reference sequence). This CDR3 has 16 amino acids. V lost 1 base and J lost 1; bases outside the gene matches: 5. In nucleotides, the CDR3 is TGCAGTGCTAGAGGTGGGACAGGGGGGACGAACACTGAAGCTTTCTTT. Translating it yields CSARGGTGGTNTEAFF.

CDR3 in DNA: TGCAGCGTTAGAGACAGGGGGTCCCTCACTGAAGCTTTCTTT. This translates into CSVRDRGSLTEAFF. The chain uses TRBV29-1 and TRBJ1-1; TRBD1 matches at 9 bases. Per germline, CDR1 SQVTM and CDR2 ANQGSEA. V lost 5 bases to trimming and J lost 4 bases; unmatched junction nucleotides: 8. The CDR3 runs 14 residues. Based on the CDR3 plus reference TRBV29-1 and TRBJ1-1, the full variable domain is SAVISQKPSRDICQRGTSLTIQCQVDSQVTMMFWYRQQPGQSLTLIATANQGSEATYESGFVIDKFPISRPNLTFSTLTVSNMSPEDSSIYLCSVRDRGSLTEAFFGQGTRLTVV.

The chain combines TRBV2 with TRBJ2-4; D is possibly TRBD1 or TRBD2 (5 bases each). The CDR3 totals 18 residues. The germline CDR1 and CDR2 sequences are SNHLY and FYNNEI. Trimming took 2 bases from V and 3 from J, leaving 20 bases between them. CDR3 sequence: CASSEPGHKSISKNIQYF. CDR3 bases: TGTGCCAGCAGTGAACCGGGGCACAAGAGCATAAGCAAAAACATTCAGTACTTC.

V gene TRBV24-1 combines with J gene TRBJ2-3; D is ambiguous. Germline lookup yields CDR1 KGHDR and CDR2 SFDVKD. Trimming removed 4 bases from V and 6 bases from J, with 7 bases in between. The CDR3 has 12 residues. The CDR3 protein is CATSDPFDTQYF. CDR3 coding DNA: TGTGCCACCAGTGACCCCTTTGATACGCAGTATTTT.

The chain has TRBV20-1 and TRBJ2-1, with D possibly matching TRBD2 (6 bases). Per the germline V gene, CDR1 is DFQATT and CDR2 is SNEGSKA (reference sequence). The CDR3 is 11 residues long. The V gene lost 7 bases and the J gene lost 10 bases, with 14 bases spanning the gap. CDR3 amino acids: CSGAGGGEQFF. DNA of the CDR3: TGCAGTGGGGCCGGGGGAGGCGAGCAGTTCTTC.

V usage is TRBV6-2 or TRBV6-3 and J usage is TRBJ1-5, with D tentatively TRBD1 (6 bases). The CDR3 consists of 14 residues. Germline V lookup: CDR1 MNHEY, CDR2 SVGEGT. V lost 7 bases and J lost 1, with 11 bases in between. CDR3 amino acids: CASIRGGSNQPQHF. DNA of the CDR3: TGTGCCAGCATCAGGGGCGGGAGCAATCAGCCCCAGCATTTT.

The chain couples TRBV30 to TRBJ2-5; possible D gene TRBD1, 5 bases. CDR1 GTSNPN and CDR2 SVGIG come from the germline V gene (reference sequence). This CDR3 is 13 amino acids long. Trimming removed 4 bases from V and 5 bases from J, with 14 bases in between. The CDR3 sequence: CAWTPGPGETQYF. In nucleotides, the CDR3 is TGTGCCTGGACTCCCGGACCAGGGGAGACCCAGTACTTC. Variable domain in full (rest from reference TRBV30 and TRBJ2-5): SQTIHQWPATLVQPVGSPLSLECTVEGTSNPNLYWYRQAAGRGLQLLFYSVGIGQISSEVPQNLSASRPQDRQFILSSKKLLLSDSGFYLCAWTPGPGETQYFGPGTRLLVL.

This chain joins TRBV3-1 and TRBJ2-5; a weak D match, TRBD2 (5 bases). The CDR3 has 14 residues. The V gene lost 2 bases and the J gene lost 4 bases, with 11 bases spanning the gap. Germline values: CDR1 LGHDT, CDR2 YNNKEL (reference sequence). The CDR3 nucleotides read TGTGCCAGCAGCCAACGGGGATTAGGAGAGACCCAGTACTTC. This codes for CASSQRGLGETQYF.

The chain has TRBV20-1 and TRBJ2-1; 11 nucleotides align to TRBD2. CDR3 length: 14 residues. CDR1 and CDR2 from the germline V gene are DFQATT and SNEGSKA (reference sequence). The J segment lost 10 bases and the V segment lost 5 bases, leaving 10 bases of the junction unmatched. In nucleotides, the CDR3 is TGCAGTGCTTTGCTAGCGGGGGGAGCAATAGAGCAGTTCTTC. Its protein product is CSALLAGGAIEQFF.